This is a list of T cell receptor beta chains from one sample in a study of shared clonotypes between healthy human individuals. Here immunoSEQ multiplex PCR was the method, and the copy in TCRdb shows in-frame clones only, minus some. The repertoire holds about 2 million clones, with around 96% as singletons. The source material was naive CD8+ T cells sorted from blood. The receptor source for this set is a man aged 18 to 35 in good health. Each CDR3 is given with its conserved first and last residue. Each record gives: V gene, J gene, clone size, D gene, CDR3 DNA, CDR3 protein. A D gene is named only where the DNA matches it firmly. The listing skips clone size in some rows; elsewhere it reads once, few, many or a size class.

>TRBV7-9|TRBJ2-7|.|.
TGTGCCAGCAACACCATGACGGGCGAAAAGGCCGAGCAGTACTTC
CASNTMTGEKAEQYF
>TRBV4-3|TRBJ2-6|.|.
TGCGCCAGCAGCCAAGATTGGAACTCTGGGGCCAACGTCCTGACTTTC
CASSQDWNSGANVLTF
>TRBV11-2|TRBJ2-5|.|.
TGTGCCAGCAGCTTAGGGGTGGCGGCAGGGGAAGAGACCCAGTACTTC
CASSLGVAAGEETQYF
>TRBV7-9|TRBJ2-2|.|.
TGTGCCAGCAGCTTAGTCCCAACGGGAGGGGAGCTGTTTTTT
CASSLVPTGGELFF
>TRBV12-5|TRBJ2-3|.|.
TGTGCTAGTGGTCCGTCTTCGGCAGTCACAGATACGCAGTATTTT
CASGPSSAVTDTQYF
>TRBV7-9|TRBJ2-3|.|.
TGTGCCAGCAGCTCACGGACGAGCACAGATACGCAGTATTTT
CASSSRTSTDTQYF
>TRBV5-1|TRBJ2-7|.|TRBD1
TGCGCCAGCAGCTTTCGGGACAGGGTGAGAGACGAGCAGTACTTC
CASSFRDRVRDEQYF
>TRBV7-9|TRBJ1-1|.|.
TGTGCCAGCAGCTTAGAAGTGAACACTGAAGCTTTCTTT
CASSLEVNTEAFF
>TRBV27|TRBJ2-3|.|TRBD2
TGTGCCAGCAGTCCGATCGGCGGGGGGGCAATAGAAGATACGCAGTATTTT
CASSPIGGGAIEDTQYF
>TRBV5-6|TRBJ2-6|.|.
TGTGCCAGCAGCTTGGTGACCGAACTCTCTGGGGCCAACGTCCTGACTTTC
CASSLVTELSGANVLTF
>TRBV28|TRBJ2-7|.|.
TGTGCCAGCAGCTTGGGGTGGACCTACGAGCAGTACTTC
CASSLGWTYEQYF
>TRBV28|TRBJ2-7|.|TRBD1
TGTGCCAGCCACACCACAGTTGAAACAGGGGACGAGCAGTACTTC
CASHTTVETGDEQYF
>TRBV4-3|TRBJ2-3|.|.
TGCGCCAGCAGCCCGTTTACCGAGTTTGCCTTGGGAGATACGCAGTATTTT
CASSPFTEFALGDTQYF
>TRBV5-4|TRBJ2-5|once|TRBD2
TGTGCCAGCAGCCACCCGACTAGCGGGGAAGTAGAGACCCAGTACTTC
CASSHPTSGEVETQYF
>TRBV19|TRBJ2-7|.|.
TGTGCCAGTAGTTCCCTCGTTGGTAGCGGACAATTCGGCGAGCAGTACTTC
CASSSLVGSGQFGEQYF
>TRBV10-3|TRBJ2-1|.|TRBD2
TGTGCCATCAGTGAGTCCACCGCTAGCGGGAGGGTCAATGAGCAGTTCTTC
CAISESTASGRVNEQFF
>TRBV11-2|TRBJ2-7|.|TRBD1
TGTGCCAGCAGCCCGGGACAGGGTAAACTCTACGAGCAGTACTTC
CASSPGQGKLYEQYF
>TRBV11-3|TRBJ2-1|.|.
TGTGCCAGCAGCTCTACCGGGTCTAAAGGGGGCAATGAGCAGTTCTTC
CASSSTGSKGGNEQFF
>TRBV7-6|TRBJ2-3|once|TRBD2
TGTGCCAGCAGCGCAGATAGCGGGGGACACACAGATACGCAGTATTTT
CASSADSGGHTDTQYF
>TRBV5-6|TRBJ2-7|once|.
TGTGCCAGCAGCTACGACAGAGGAGACGAGCAGTACTTC
CASSYDRGDEQYF
>TRBV7-9|TRBJ1-6|.|.
TGTGCCAGCAGCGTCGGGTATTCACCCCTCCACTTT
CASSVGYSPLHF
>TRBV6-1|TRBJ2-7|.|.
TGTGCCAGCAGTGTGGGACAACGCTCCTACGAGCAGTACTTC
CASSVGQRSYEQYF
>TRBV2|TRBJ1-2|.|.
TGTGCCAGCAGCCCGGGGGTGAACTATGGCTACACCTTC
CASSPGVNYGYTF
>TRBV21-1|TRBJ1-4|.|.
TGTGCCAGCAGGCAGGGTGAACATGAAAAACTGTTTTTT
CASRQGEHEKLFF
>TRBV4-3|TRBJ2-5|.|.
TGCGCCAGCAGCCAGACGGGGTCGGGACCTCAAGAGACCCAGTACTTC
CASSQTGSGPQETQYF
>TRBV19|TRBJ2-3|.|TRBD2
TGTGCCAGTAGCCTCTTCCCCACTAGCGGGGGGGCGGATACGCAGTATTTT
CASSLFPTSGGADTQYF
>TRBV7-9|TRBJ1-1|.|.
TGTGCCAGCAGCTCTGGACACTTGAACACTGAAGCTTTCTTT
CASSSGHLNTEAFF
>TRBV9|TRBJ2-7|.|TRBD2
TGTGCCAGCAGCCCCTCTGGCGGGGACTATGTAAACGAGCAGTACTTC
CASSPSGGDYVNEQYF
>TRBV9|TRBJ2-6|.|.
TGTGCCAGCAGCCCCCAGAATGAGGGCTCTGGGGCCAACGTCCTGACTTTC
CASSPQNEGSGANVLTF
>TRBV9|TRBJ2-7|.|TRBD1
TGTGCCAGCAGCGTAGCTGGACAGGGCTCTTACGAGCAGTACTTC
CASSVAGQGSYEQYF
>TRBV19|TRBJ2-1|.|TRBD2
TGTGCCAGTAGTAACCTAGCGGACTACAATGAGCAGTTCTTC
CASSNLADYNEQFF
>TRBV28|TRBJ2-3|.|TRBD2
TGTGCCAGCTCCATAGCGGGGGGGCAGGATACGCAGTATTTT
CASSIAGGQDTQYF
>TRBV4-3|TRBJ1-2|.|TRBD1
TGCGCCAGCAGCCCGGGACTCCGGACAGGAACCTATGGCTACACCTTC
CASSPGLRTGTYGYTF
>TRBV29-1|TRBJ1-2|.|.
TGCAGCGTTGAAGATCGGAGGGTTGACTATGGCTACACCTTC
CSVEDRRVDYGYTF
>TRBV30|TRBJ2-7|.|TRBD1
TGTGCCTGGAGTGTACCCGGGACAGGGGAAACCTTAGGGCAGTACTTC
CAWSVPGTGETLGQYF
>TRBV7-9|TRBJ1-6|.|.
TGTGCCAGCAGCGTTTGGACGGAATATAATTCACCCCTCCACTTT
CASSVWTEYNSPLHF
>TRBV7-9|TRBJ2-5|.|TRBD2
TGTGCCAGCCAATTACTAGCGGTTCAAGAGACCCAGTACTTC
CASQLLAVQETQYF
>TRBV9|TRBJ2-2|once|TRBD2
TGTGCCAGCAGCCTGCCCCGACTAGCGGGGGAAACCGGGGAGCTGTTTTTT
CASSLPRLAGETGELFF
>TRBV4-3|TRBJ2-7|.|.
TGCGCCAGCAGCCAAGAAGGTGGCGTCAGCTCCTACGAGCAGTACTTC
CASSQEGGVSSYEQYF
>TRBV10-3|TRBJ1-1|.|.
TGTGCCATCAGTGAGGGCCCACCCTACGCTGAAGCTTTCTTT
CAISEGPPYAEAFF
>TRBV7-8|TRBJ2-5|once|.
TGTGCCAGCAGCTTATTTCCGGCGGGGGAGACCCAGTACTTC
CASSLFPAGETQYF
>TRBV19|TRBJ2-7|.|.
TGTGCCAGTAGTATAACAGGGAATAGCTACGAGCAGTACTTC
CASSITGNSYEQYF
>TRBV19|TRBJ2-7|.|.
TGTGCCAGTAGTGTCCTGGGAGGCGAGCAGTACTTC
CASSVLGGEQYF
>TRBV10-3|TRBJ2-2|.|.
TGTGCCATCAGTGAGGAAGGCCACGGGGAGCTGTTTTTT
CAISEEGHGELFF
>TRBV5-8|TRBJ1-5|once|.
TGTGCCAGCAGCCCCTCCCCCGGGACGGACTACCAGCCCCAGCATTTT
CASSPSPGTDYQPQHF
>TRBV27|TRBJ2-4|.|.
TGTGCCAGCAGCTTCACCCCGATCGGACCCGCCAAAAACATTCAGTACTTC
CASSFTPIGPAKNIQYF
>TRBV5-1|TRBJ2-2|.|.
TGCGCCAGCAGCCCCTGGCTAGCTGAGGTTTCCGGGGAGCTGTTTTTT
CASSPWLAEVSGELFF
>TRBV6-1|TRBJ2-3|.|TRBD2
TGTGCCAGCAGTGGCTGGACTAGCGGGGCGTTAGTGTATACGCAGTATTTT
CASSGWTSGALVYTQYF
>TRBV29-1|TRBJ2-7|.|.
TGCAGCGTTGGAGACAGTAAAGTTTACGAGCAGTACTTC
CSVGDSKVYEQYF
>TRBV2|TRBJ1-6|.|.
TGTGCCAGCAGTGAAGTTCCGGGCCGCTCCTATAATTCACCCCTCCACTTT
CASSEVPGRSYNSPLHF
>TRBV5-1|TRBJ2-1|.|.
TGCGCCAGCAGGGGACATGCAGACAATGAGCAGTTCTTC
CASRGHADNEQFF
>TRBV7-6|TRBJ2-2|.|.
TGTGCCAGCAGCTCCCGGTTGCGTGAGACCACCGGGGAGCTGTTTTTT
CASSSRLRETTGELFF
>TRBV27|TRBJ1-3|once|.
TGTGCCAGCAGCCCTTCATGGGCTGAGCGGCTCTCTGGAAACACCATATATTTT
CASSPSWAERLSGNTIYF